This T cell receptor beta chain was documented in a study of blood T cell repertoires in COVID-19. Per the study methods: Reference gene primer amplification gave nucleated cell count estimates. Assay used: immunoSEQ multiplex PCR; TCRdb lists only in-frame clones, some missing. V, J and clone size are taken as reported in that table, and D and trimming were inferred from the DNA itself. The table records about 250,000 clones, roughly 87% of them present only once. Participant age was about 18 to 89 years, and participants resided in fewer than 25 US areas. Membership in each cohort depended on participant-reported clinical history. Per the germline V gene, CDR1 is SGHVS and CDR2 is FNYEAQ. Trimming took off 3 bases at V and 4 bases at J, with 12 bases between the two ends. The CDR3 is 15 amino acids.

J is TRBJ1-4 and V is TRBV7-6; tentatively, D is TRBD1 (6 bases). Sequencing was performed on PBMCs or T cells enriched from blood (not recorded which). This receptor was identified in a woman between 25 and 40 years old with acute COVID-19. The CDR3 nucleotides are TGTGCCAGCAGCTTGGGGGCAGGGATTAATGAAAAACTGTTTTTT. Translation: CASSLGAGINEKLFF.